These T cell receptor beta chains were read from a single sample in a study of tumor-infiltrating lymphocytes in primary liver carcinoma. TCRdb analysed the multiplex PCR reads with MiXCR anew, one entry per CDR3 protein. This sample has approximately 45,000 distinct CDR3 sequences, with roughly 80% found just once. Sequencing was done on a sample of tumor-adjacent normal liver tissue. The receptors here all came from a woman in her twenties or thirties with primary liver carcinoma and hepatitis B virus infection. The CDR3 runs from the conserved cysteine through the conserved F or W. The D gene is left open where the match is weak. Clone size appears in some rows only: once, few, many, or a class for an expanded clone.

J gene: TRBJ2-2; clone size: once; V gene: TRBV7-8; D gene: .; CDR3 protein: CASSLRLPTGVLFF; CDR3 DNA: TGTGCCAGCAGCTTGAGGCTCCCAACCGGGGTGCTGTTTTTT
J gene: TRBJ2-3; clone size: .; V gene: TRBV11-2; D gene: TRBD2; CDR3 protein: CASSHRGSGILTDTRFF; CDR3 DNA: TGTGCCAGCAGCCATCGAGGGAGCGGGATCCTCACAGATACGCGGTTTTTT
J gene: TRBJ1-1; clone size: .; V gene: TRBV11-2; D gene: TRBD1; CDR3 protein: CANRYTGGRAEAFF; CDR3 DNA: TGTGCCAACAGGTATACAGGGGGGAGGGCTGAGGCTTTCTTT
J gene: TRBJ1-3; clone size: .; V gene: TRBV6-5; D gene: TRBD1; CDR3 protein: CTSVGTVIGNTIYF; CDR3 DNA: TGTACCAGCGTCGGGACAGTGATAGGAAACACCATATATTTT
J gene: TRBJ2-7; clone size: many; V gene: TRBV29-1; D gene: .; CDR3 protein: CSVALGPYEQYF; CDR3 DNA: TGCAGCGTGGCCCTCGGACCCTACGAGCAGTACTTC
J gene: TRBJ1-1; clone size: .; V gene: TRBV11-2; D gene: .; CDR3 protein: CAGNPGTEAFF; CDR3 DNA: TGTGCCGGCAACCCCGGAACAGAAGCTTTCTTT
J gene: TRBJ2-5; clone size: .; V gene: TRBV10-2; D gene: .; CDR3 protein: CASMTRAPQETQYF; CDR3 DNA: TGCGCCAGCATGACCCGGGCGCCCCAAGAGACCCAGTACTTC
J gene: TRBJ2-5; clone size: .; V gene: TRBV11-2; D gene: .; CDR3 protein: CASSPSSIQGTGRETQYF; CDR3 DNA: TGTGCCAGCAGCCCTAGCTCAATCCAGGGTACTGGGCGGGAGACCCAGTACTTC
J gene: TRBJ2-7; clone size: many; V gene: TRBV4-1; D gene: .; CDR3 protein: CASSQLPGGGVPYEQYF; CDR3 DNA: TGCGCCAGCAGCCAACTTCCTGGAGGGGGGGTGCCCTACGAGCAGTACTTC
J gene: TRBJ2-1; clone size: .; V gene: TRBV7-3; D gene: TRBD1; CDR3 protein: CASSPLDRGNEQFF; CDR3 DNA: TGTGCCAGCAGCCCGTTGGACAGGGGGAATGAGCAGTTCTTC
J gene: TRBJ1-1; clone size: many; V gene: TRBV29-1; D gene: .; CDR3 protein: CSGTGHLNTEAFF; CDR3 DNA: TGCAGCGGGACGGGACACTTGAACACTGAAGCTTTCTTT
J gene: TRBJ2-7; clone size: many; V gene: TRBV12-3/TRBV12-4; D gene: .; CDR3 protein: CASSPDPFGQYF; CDR3 DNA: TGTGCCAGCAGCCCAGACCCGTTCGGGCAGTACTTC
J gene: TRBJ2-5; clone size: .; V gene: TRBV6-5; D gene: TRBD2; CDR3 protein: CASSYSVLAGHNRETQYF; CDR3 DNA: TGTGCCAGCAGTTACTCGGTTCTAGCGGGCCATAACCGAGAGACCCAGTACTTC
J gene: TRBJ1-2; clone size: .; V gene: TRBV6-2/TRBV6-3; D gene: .; CDR3 protein: CAGSHAYYGYTF; CDR3 DNA: TGTGCCGGCAGTCATGCGTACTATGGCTACACCTTC
J gene: TRBJ2-1; clone size: .; V gene: TRBV5-1; D gene: .; CDR3 protein: CASSLGQSSYNEQFF; CDR3 DNA: TGCGCCAGCAGCTTGGGCCAGAGCTCCTACAATGAGCAGTTCTTC
J gene: TRBJ2-7; clone size: .; V gene: TRBV4-2; D gene: .; CDR3 protein: CASSQTTLDHREQYF; CDR3 DNA: TGTGCCAGCAGTCAAACCACGCTAGACCACCGGGAGCAGTACTTC
J gene: TRBJ1-5; clone size: .; V gene: TRBV13; D gene: .; CDR3 protein: CASCLGGGGQPQHF; CDR3 DNA: TGTGCCAGCTGCTTAGGTGGAGGCGGTCAGCCCCAGCATTTT
J gene: TRBJ2-1; clone size: .; V gene: TRBV12-3/TRBV12-4; D gene: .; CDR3 protein: CASRRAESHYEQFF; CDR3 DNA: TGTGCCAGCAGGCGGGCCGAAAGCCACTATGAGCAGTTCTTC
J gene: TRBJ2-3; clone size: .; V gene: TRBV11-2; D gene: .; CDR3 protein: CASSYRGSWGLTDTQYF; CDR3 DNA: TGTGCCAGCAGCTATCGAGGGAGCTGGGGCCTCACAGATACGCAGTATTTT
J gene: TRBJ2-1; clone size: many; V gene: TRBV6-1; D gene: TRBD2; CDR3 protein: CASRLAGVWYNEQFF; CDR3 DNA: TGTGCCAGCAGGTTAGCGGGAGTCTGGTACAATGAGCAGTTCTTC
J gene: TRBJ2-1; clone size: .; V gene: TRBV11-2; D gene: .; CDR3 protein: CTSSTDPGSSYNEQFF; CDR3 DNA: TGTACCAGCAGCACAGACCCGGGAAGCTCCTACAATGAGCAGTTCTTC
J gene: TRBJ1-2; clone size: .; V gene: TRBV4-3; D gene: .; CDR3 protein: CASGAEFEIYGYTF; CDR3 DNA: TGCGCCAGCGGCGCTGAGTTTGAGATCTATGGTTACACCTTC
J gene: TRBJ2-7; clone size: .; V gene: TRBV12-5; D gene: .; CDR3 protein: CASATWTVYEQYF; CDR3 DNA: TGTGCTAGTGCCACCTGGACGGTCTACGAGCAGTACTTC
J gene: TRBJ2-1; clone size: many; V gene: TRBV7-9; D gene: .; CDR3 protein: CASTSKYNEQFF; CDR3 DNA: TGTGCCAGCACCTCTAAGTACAATGAGCAGTTCTTC
J gene: TRBJ2-7; clone size: medium-sized; V gene: TRBV29-1; D gene: .; CDR3 protein: CSVGTGTYEQYF; CDR3 DNA: TGCAGCGTTGGTACAGGAACCTACGAGCAGTACTTC
J gene: TRBJ2-5; clone size: .; V gene: TRBV29-1; D gene: TRBD1; CDR3 protein: CSAEVNRGETQYF; CDR3 DNA: TGCAGCGCTGAGGTCAACAGGGGAGAGACCCAGTACTTC
J gene: TRBJ2-4; clone size: medium-sized; V gene: TRBV6-5; D gene: .; CDR3 protein: CASSYYPPPGDIQYF; CDR3 DNA: TGTGCCAGCAGTTACTACCCCCCCCCTGGGGACATTCAGTACTTC
J gene: TRBJ2-5; clone size: many; V gene: TRBV28; D gene: TRBD2; CDR3 protein: CASSIGREGWKETQYF; CDR3 DNA: TGTGCCAGCAGTATTGGGCGGGAGGGCTGGAAAGAGACCCAGTACTTC
J gene: TRBJ2-5; clone size: .; V gene: TRBV7-8; D gene: .; CDR3 protein: CASSLGLLACPWQETQYF; CDR3 DNA: TGTGCCAGCAGCCTAGGGCTCCTAGCGTGTCCTTGGCAAGAGACCCAGTACTTC
J gene: TRBJ2-7; clone size: .; V gene: TRBV6-6; D gene: TRBD1; CDR3 protein: CASSPSGQVPAEQYF; CDR3 DNA: TGTGCCAGCAGTCCCTCAGGACAGGTCCCCGCCGAGCAGTACTTC
J gene: TRBJ2-6; clone size: .; V gene: TRBV11-2; D gene: .; CDR3 protein: CASSPGQFWTSSGANVLTF; CDR3 DNA: TGTGCCAGCAGCCCGGGACAGTTCTGGACTAGCTCTGGGGCCAACGTCCTGACTTTC
J gene: TRBJ2-3; clone size: .; V gene: TRBV6-1; D gene: .; CDR3 protein: CASSAVWPTDTQYF; CDR3 DNA: TGTGCCAGCAGTGCTGTGTGGCCTACAGATACGCAGTATTTT
J gene: TRBJ2-7; clone size: .; V gene: TRBV11-2; D gene: .; CDR3 protein: CASSLAGVGRGYEQYF; CDR3 DNA: TGTGCCAGCAGCTTAGCGGGGGTCGGCCGTGGGTACGAGCAGTACTTC
J gene: TRBJ2-2; clone size: once; V gene: TRBV4-3; D gene: .; CDR3 protein: CAGRLGTEERFF; CDR3 DNA: TGCGCCGGCAGACTTGGCACCGAGGAGCGGTTTTTT
J gene: TRBJ2-1; clone size: .; V gene: TRBV6-5; D gene: TRBD2; CDR3 protein: CACRVTSGRENEQFF; CDR3 DNA: TGTGCCTGCAGAGTAACTAGCGGGAGAGAAAATGAGCAGTTCTTC
J gene: TRBJ1-1; clone size: .; V gene: TRBV25-1; D gene: TRBD1; CDR3 protein: CASSDGTGRTETFF; CDR3 DNA: TGTGCCAGCAGTGACGGGACAGGGAGGACTGAAACTTTCTTT
J gene: TRBJ2-7; clone size: .; V gene: TRBV29-1; D gene: .; CDR3 protein: CSALERNEQYF; CDR3 DNA: TGCAGTGCCCTGGAGCGGAACGAGCAGTACTTC
J gene: TRBJ2-7; clone size: .; V gene: TRBV12-3/TRBV12-4; D gene: .; CDR3 protein: CDSNQFGYGEQYF; CDR3 DNA: TGTGACAGCAACCAATTTGGGTACGGCGAGCAGTACTTC
J gene: TRBJ2-1; clone size: many; V gene: TRBV29-1; D gene: TRBD2; CDR3 protein: CSVESSSGFYEQFF; CDR3 DNA: TGCAGCGTTGAATCGTCTAGCGGGTTTTATGAGCAGTTCTTC
J gene: TRBJ2-7; clone size: .; V gene: TRBV10-1; D gene: .; CDR3 protein: CALITGAHYEQCF; CDR3 DNA: TGCGCCCTCATCACGGGAGCTCATTACGAGCAGTGCTTC